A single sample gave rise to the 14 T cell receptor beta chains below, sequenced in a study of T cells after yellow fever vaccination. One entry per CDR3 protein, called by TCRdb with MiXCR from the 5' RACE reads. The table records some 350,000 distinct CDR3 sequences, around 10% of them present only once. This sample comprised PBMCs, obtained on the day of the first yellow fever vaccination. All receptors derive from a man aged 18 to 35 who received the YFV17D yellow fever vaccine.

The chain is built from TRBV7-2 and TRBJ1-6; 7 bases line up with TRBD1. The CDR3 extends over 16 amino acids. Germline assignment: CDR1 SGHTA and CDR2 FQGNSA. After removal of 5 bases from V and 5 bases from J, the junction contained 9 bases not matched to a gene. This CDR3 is CASSLRTGPNNSPLHF. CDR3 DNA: TGTGCCAGCAGCCTGAGGACAGGCCCGAATAATTCACCCCTCCACTTT.

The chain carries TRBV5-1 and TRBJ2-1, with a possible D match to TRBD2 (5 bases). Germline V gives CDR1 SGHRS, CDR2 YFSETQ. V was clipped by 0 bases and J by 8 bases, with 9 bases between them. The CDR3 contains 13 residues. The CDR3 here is CASSLAGVDEQFF. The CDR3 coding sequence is TGCGCCAGCAGCTTGGCCGGGGTCGATGAGCAGTTCTTC.

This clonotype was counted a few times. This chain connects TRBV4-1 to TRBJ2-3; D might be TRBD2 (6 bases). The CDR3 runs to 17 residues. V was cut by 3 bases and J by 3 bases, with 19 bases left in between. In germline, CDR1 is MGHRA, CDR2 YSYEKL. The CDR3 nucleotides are TGCGCCAGCAGCCATTTCCCTTCTAGCGTCGGGACAGATACGCAGTATTTT. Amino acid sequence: CASSHFPSSVGTDTQYF.

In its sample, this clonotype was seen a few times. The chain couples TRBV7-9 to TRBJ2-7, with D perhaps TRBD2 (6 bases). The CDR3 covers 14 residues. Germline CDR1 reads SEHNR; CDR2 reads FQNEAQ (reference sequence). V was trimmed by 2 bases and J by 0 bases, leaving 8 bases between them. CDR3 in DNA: TGTGCCAGCAGCTTATTGGGGGGCTCCTACGAGCAGTACTTC. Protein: CASSLLGGSYEQYF.

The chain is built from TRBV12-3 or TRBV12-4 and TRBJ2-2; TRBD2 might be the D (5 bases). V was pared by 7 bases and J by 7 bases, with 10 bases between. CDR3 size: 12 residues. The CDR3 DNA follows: TGTGCCAGCACCGGGGTGAGCGGGGAGCTGTTTTTT. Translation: CASTGVSGELFF.

The CDR3 here is CASSTRTATSYEQYF. The CDR3 nucleotides read TGTGCCAGCAGCACACGGACAGCTACGTCCTACGAGCAGTACTTC. The rearrangement uses TRBV7-6 and TRBJ2-7; tentatively, D is TRBD1 (6 bases). Germline-derived CDR1 and CDR2 are SGHVS and FNYEAQ. The length of the CDR3 is 15 residues. The V end was cut by 5 bases, the J end by 1 base, with 15 bases between.

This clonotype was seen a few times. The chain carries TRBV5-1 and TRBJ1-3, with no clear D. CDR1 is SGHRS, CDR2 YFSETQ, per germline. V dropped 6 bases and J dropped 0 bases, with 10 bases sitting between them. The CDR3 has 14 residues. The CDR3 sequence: CASTDGDSGNTIYF. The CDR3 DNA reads TGCGCCAGCACCGACGGGGACTCTGGAAACACCATATATTTT.

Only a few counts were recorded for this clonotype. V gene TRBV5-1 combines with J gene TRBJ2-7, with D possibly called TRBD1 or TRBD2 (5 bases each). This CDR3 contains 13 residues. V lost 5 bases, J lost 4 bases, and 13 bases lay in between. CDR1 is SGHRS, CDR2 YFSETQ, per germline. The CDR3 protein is CASSWTGPYEQYF. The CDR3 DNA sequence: TGCGCCAGCAGTTGGACGGGACCGTACGAGCAGTACTTC.

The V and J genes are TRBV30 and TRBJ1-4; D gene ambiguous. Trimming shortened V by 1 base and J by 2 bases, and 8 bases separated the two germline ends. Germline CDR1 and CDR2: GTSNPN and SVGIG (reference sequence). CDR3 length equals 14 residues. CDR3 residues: CAWSGKATNEKLFF. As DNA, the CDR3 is TGTGCCTGGAGTGGCAAGGCGACTAATGAAAAACTGTTTTTT.

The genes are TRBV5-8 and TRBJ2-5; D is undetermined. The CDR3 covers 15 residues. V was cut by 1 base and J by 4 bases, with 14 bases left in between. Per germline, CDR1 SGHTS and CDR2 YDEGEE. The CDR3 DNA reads TGTGCCAGCAGCTTGACACCAATATTGGTAGAGACCCAGTACTTC. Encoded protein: CASSLTPILVETQYF.

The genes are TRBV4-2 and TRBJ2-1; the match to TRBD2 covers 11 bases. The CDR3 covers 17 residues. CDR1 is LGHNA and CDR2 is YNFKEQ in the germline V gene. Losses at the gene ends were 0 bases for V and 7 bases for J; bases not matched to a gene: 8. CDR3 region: CASSQDGTLAGDNEQFF. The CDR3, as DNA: TGTGCCAGCAGCCAAGACGGGACACTAGCGGGGGATAATGAGCAGTTCTTC.

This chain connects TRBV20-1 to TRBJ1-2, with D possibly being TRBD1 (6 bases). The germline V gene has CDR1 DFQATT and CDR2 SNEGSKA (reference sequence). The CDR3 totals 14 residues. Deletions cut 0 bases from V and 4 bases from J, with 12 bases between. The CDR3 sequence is CSARDDRTLYGYTF. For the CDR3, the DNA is TGCAGTGCTAGAGACGACAGGACCCTCTATGGCTACACCTTC.

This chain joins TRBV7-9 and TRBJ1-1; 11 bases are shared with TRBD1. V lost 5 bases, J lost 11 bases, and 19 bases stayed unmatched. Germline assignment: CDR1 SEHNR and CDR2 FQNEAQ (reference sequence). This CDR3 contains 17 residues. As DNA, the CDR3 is TGTGCCAGCAGCCCTGACCTTTCCCGGGACAGGGGGGATGGCGCTTTCTTT. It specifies CASSPDLSRDRGDGAFF.

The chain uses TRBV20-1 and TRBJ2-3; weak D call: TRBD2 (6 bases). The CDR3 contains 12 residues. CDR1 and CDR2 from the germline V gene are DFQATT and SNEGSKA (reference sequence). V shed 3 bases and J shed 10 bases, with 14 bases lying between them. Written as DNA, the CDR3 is TGCAGTGCTAGCCTCACTAGCAGTCCGCAGTATTTT. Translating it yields CSASLTSSPQYF.